The 17 T cell receptor beta chains presented below share a single source sample, sequenced in a study of CD8 T cells in Susac syndrome. Reverse transcription of roughly 0.45 to 1 ug RNA was carried out with random hexamers. TCRdb recomputed calls from the immunoSEQ multiplex PCR reads with MiXCR, one row per CDR3 protein. The sample comprises approximately 140,000 distinct CDR3 sequences, 85% to 95% of which are singletons, and over 0.09% rests with the top ten. The material sequenced was CD4+ T cells from PBMCs. These receptors were collected from a human donor with multiple sclerosis.

The CDR3: CASSQRAGPGEQYF. The CDR3 region has the DNA TGTGCCAGCAGCCAGCGGGCGGGCCCTGGCGAGCAGTACTTC. The V call is TRBV3-1, the J call TRBJ2-7; tentative D call: TRBD2 (5 bases). Trimming stripped 3 bases from V and 6 bases from J, with 15 bases between. This CDR3 spans 14 amino acids. Looked up from germline, CDR1 is LGHDT and CDR2 is YNNKEL (reference sequence).

This chain uses TRBV3-1 with TRBJ2-7; unclear D gene. V dropped 4 bases and J dropped 3 bases, with 10 bases sitting between them. The germline gives CDR1 LGHDT, CDR2 YNNKEL (reference sequence). This CDR3 contains 13 residues. The CDR3 sequence: CASSRGAFYEQYF. The CDR3 DNA is TGTGCCAGCAGCCGAGGCGCTTTCTACGAGCAGTACTTC.

This sequence joins TRBV12-3 or TRBV12-4 and TRBJ1-1; D is unresolved. This CDR3 contains 13 residues. Trimming left V 9 bases short and J 1 base short, with 12 bases between. The CDR3, as DNA: TGTGCCAGTTTTTGGACCCCGAACACTGAAGCTTTCTTT. Protein: CASFWTPNTEAFF.

The V and J genes are TRBV24-1 and TRBJ2-3, with 8 nucleotides matching TRBD2. Germline CDR1 KGHDR, CDR2 SFDVKD. Trimming cost V 3 bases and J 3 bases; bases outside gene matches: 7. The CDR3 covers 16 residues. CDR3 region: CATSDMLAGGTDTQYF. The CDR3, as DNA: TGTGCCACCAGTGATATGTTGGCGGGGGGAACAGATACGCAGTATTTT.

The V gene is TRBV29-1, the J gene TRBJ1-4; no reliable D call. V gave up 4 bases and J gave up 8 bases, with 11 bases separating them. The CDR3 runs 12 residues. Germline V CDR1 and CDR2: SQVTM, ANQGSEA. The CDR3 spells CSVGGPPEKLFF. The CDR3 nucleotides read TGCAGCGTTGGAGGACCGCCCGAAAAACTGTTTTTT.

The chain has TRBV5-1 and TRBJ2-1; TRBD2 agrees at 13 bases. Germline lookup yields CDR1 SGHRS and CDR2 YFSETQ. The J segment lost 8 bases and the V segment lost 6 bases, leaving 8 bases of the junction unmatched. The length of the CDR3 is 15 residues. The CDR3 sequence is CASTTGTSGTHEQFF. For the CDR3, the DNA is TGCGCCAGCACCACCGGGACTAGCGGGACCCATGAGCAGTTCTTC.

The chain carries TRBV13 and TRBJ2-7, with D tentatively TRBD1 (5 bases). This CDR3 has 14 residues. With 4 bases removed from V and 2 bases from J, the gap between germline ends came to 12 bases. Germline values: CDR1 PRHDT, CDR2 FYEKMQ (reference sequence). The CDR3 spells CASSSRQFPYEQYF. The CDR3, as DNA: TGTGCCAGCAGCTCCCGACAGTTCCCCTACGAGCAGTACTTC.

The chain is built from TRBV9 and TRBJ1-2; D remains ambiguous. The germline CDR1 and CDR2 sequences are SGDLS and YYNGEE. This CDR3 comprises 14 residues. The V and J ends lost 4 bases and 6 bases respectively, with 16 bases between them. The CDR3 DNA follows: TGTGCCAGCAGCACCCACGCCACTTTGGATGGCTACACCTTC. It specifies CASSTHATLDGYTF.

The CDR3 spells CAWSVRGTFYGYTF. The CDR3 bases are TGTGCCTGGAGTGTACGGGGGACCTTCTATGGCTACACCTTC. The chain links TRBV30 to TRBJ1-2; possibly TRBD1 for D (5 bases). V lost 0 bases and J lost 4, with 12 bases in between. In germline, CDR1 is GTSNPN, CDR2 SVGIG (reference sequence). This CDR3 has 14 residues.

The chain carries TRBV20-1 and TRBJ1-2; D unresolved. The CDR3 contains 12 residues. Germline CDR1 is DFQATT and CDR2 is SNEGSKA (reference sequence). V lost 1 base and J lost 2, with 5 bases in between. The CDR3 here is CSARGGNYGYTF. The CDR3 DNA sequence: TGCAGTGCTAGAGGCGGGAACTATGGCTACACCTTC.

This chain joins TRBV7-6 and TRBJ2-7; D may be TRBD1 (6 bases). The length of the CDR3 is 16 residues. Germline CDR1 and CDR2: SGHVS and FNYEAQ. The V and J ends lost 5 bases and 2 bases respectively, with 19 bases between them. The CDR3 region has the DNA TGTGCCAGCAGCCAATCCGGCACCACAGGGACCTACGAGCAGTACTTC. Translation: CASSQSGTTGTYEQYF.

The chain combines TRBV3-1 with TRBJ2-7, with 7 positions matching TRBD1. The CDR3 has 14 residues. V gave up 5 bases and J gave up 3 bases; unmatched junction bases: 7. Germline loops: CDR1 LGHDT, CDR2 YNNKEL (reference sequence). CDR3 residues: CASSTRGQGYEQYF. The CDR3, as DNA: TGTGCCAGCAGCACTAGGGGGCAAGGCTACGAGCAGTACTTC.

This chain uses TRBV23-1 with TRBJ2-7, with 10 positions matching TRBD1. TRBV23-1 is given ORF status, its function remaining uncertain. J was trimmed by 13 bases and V by 2 bases; bases with no gene match: 8. The CDR3 extends over 13 amino acids. In DNA, the CDR3 is TGCGCCAGCAGTCAAAGCCGCGGACAGGGGGTTTACTTC. Its protein is CASSQSRGQGVYF.

The chain carries TRBV27 and TRBJ2-3; 12 nucleotides line up with TRBD2. Germline V gives CDR1 MNHEY, CDR2 SMNVEV (reference sequence). The V and J ends lost 2 bases and 3 bases, in that order; junction bases with no gene match: 6. The CDR3 is 17 residues long. The CDR3 coding sequence is TGTGCCAGCAGTTTACTTCCTAGCGGGGGGGCTACAGATACGCAGTATTTT. This encodes CASSLLPSGGATDTQYF.

The J gene is TRBJ2-7, the V gene TRBV12-3 or TRBV12-4; a possible D gene is TRBD1 (6 bases). CDR3 length: 15 amino acids. The V end lost 5 bases, the J end lost 2 bases, and 16 bases lay between the germline ends. Here the CDR3 reads CASSTRLGATYEQYF. The CDR3, as DNA: TGTGCCAGCAGTACTCGGTTGGGGGCGACCTACGAGCAGTACTTC.

The chain joins TRBV2 to TRBJ2-7, with 8 bases aligning to TRBD1. The V gene's germline CDR1 is SNHLY and CDR2 FYNNEI. CDR3 length: 14 amino acids. V shed 5 bases and J 2 bases; nucleotides not matched to a gene: 5. Here the CDR3 DNA reads TGTGCCAGCAGTCCTCAACAGGGGGCCTACGAGCAGTACTTC. Encoded protein: CASSPQQGAYEQYF.

The chain combines TRBV29-1 with TRBJ1-2; TRBD1 is a possible D gene (6 bases). The V and J ends lost 4 bases and 3 bases respectively, with 15 bases between them. This CDR3 is built from 14 residues. Germline V lookup: CDR1 SQVTM, CDR2 ANQGSEA. CDR3 residues: CSVGGGSGDYGYTF. The CDR3 DNA reads as TGCAGCGTTGGGGGGGGCAGCGGCGACTATGGCTACACCTTC.